This T cell receptor beta chain emerged from a study of T cell changes during pregnancy in multiple sclerosis. Here immunoSEQ multiplex PCR was the method, and the copy in TCRdb shows in-frame clones only, minus some. The sample carries more than 65,000 clones, just under 95% recorded once. This clone was detected once. The V gene end was trimmed by 1 base and the J gene end by 3 bases; junction bases not matched to a gene: 16. Germline V gene sequence: CDR1 MDHEN, CDR2 SYDVKM. There are 19 residues in the CDR3. The rearrangement joins TRBV28 to TRBJ2-5; TRBD1 agrees at 8 bases. The sample consisted of peripheral blood, taken in the first trimester of pregnancy. This receptor was taken from a female donor with multiple sclerosis, enrolled in a pregnancy study. CDR3 residues: CASSLYGATGEDEKETQYF. CDR3 nucleotides: TGTGCCAGCAGTTTATACGGGGCGACAGGGGAGGACGAGAAAGAGACCCAGTACTTC.